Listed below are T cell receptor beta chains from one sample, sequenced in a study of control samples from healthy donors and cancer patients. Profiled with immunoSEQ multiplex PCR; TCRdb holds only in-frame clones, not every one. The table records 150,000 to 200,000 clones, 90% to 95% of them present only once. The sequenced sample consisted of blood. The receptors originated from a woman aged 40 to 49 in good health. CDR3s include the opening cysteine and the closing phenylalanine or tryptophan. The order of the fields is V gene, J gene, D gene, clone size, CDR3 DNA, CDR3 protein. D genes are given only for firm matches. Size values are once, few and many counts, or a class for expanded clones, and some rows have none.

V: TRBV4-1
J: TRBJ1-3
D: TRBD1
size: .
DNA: TGCGCCAGCAGCCAAGATGGGACAGCTGGAAACACCATATATTTT
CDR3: CASSQDGTAGNTIYF

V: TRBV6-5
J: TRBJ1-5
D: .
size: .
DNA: TGTGCCAGCAGTTACTCGGCAGGCCTCAATCAGCCCCAGCATTTT
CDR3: CASSYSAGLNQPQHF

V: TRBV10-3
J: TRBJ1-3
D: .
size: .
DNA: TGTGCCATCAGTGGGGGCAATATTCGGAACACCATATATTTT
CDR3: CAISGGNIRNTIYF

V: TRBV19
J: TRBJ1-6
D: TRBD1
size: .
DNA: TGTGCCAGTAGTACGAACAGGGGCTCCCCCCTCCACTTT
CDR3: CASSTNRGSPLHF

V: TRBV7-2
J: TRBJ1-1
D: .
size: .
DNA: TGTGCCAGCAGCTCATGGACAGCGAACACTGAAGCTTTCTTT
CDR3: CASSSWTANTEAFF

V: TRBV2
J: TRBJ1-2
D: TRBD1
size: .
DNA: TGTGCCAGCAGTGGTGCAACAGGGGTGGGTGGCTACACCTTC
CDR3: CASSGATGVGGYTF

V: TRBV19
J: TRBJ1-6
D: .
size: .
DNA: TGTGCCAGTAGTAGAGGGGACGTAAGCTCCTATAATTCACCCCTCCACTTT
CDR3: CASSRGDVSSYNSPLHF

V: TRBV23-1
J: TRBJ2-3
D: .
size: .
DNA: TGCGCCAGCAGTCAATCCCCCAGCAGGGGCGGAGATACGCAGTATTTT
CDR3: CASSQSPSRGGDTQYF

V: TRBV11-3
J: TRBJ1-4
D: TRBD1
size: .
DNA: TGTGCCAGCAGCTTAGAAGGGTTGTGGACAGGGGGCATGGGCGATGAAAAACTGTTTTTT
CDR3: CASSLEGLWTGGMGDEKLFF

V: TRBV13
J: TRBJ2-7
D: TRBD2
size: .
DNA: TGTGCCAGCAGCGGGGGACTAGTTTACGAGCAGTACTTC
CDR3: CASSGGLVYEQYF

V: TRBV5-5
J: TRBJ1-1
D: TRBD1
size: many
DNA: TGTGCCAGCAGGAGGGGACAGGGGAACACTGAAGCTTTCTTT
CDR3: CASRRGQGNTEAFF

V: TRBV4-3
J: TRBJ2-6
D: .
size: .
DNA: TGCGCCAGCAGCCAGGCGGACAGAAGTGGGGCCAACGTCCTGACTTTC
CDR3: CASSQADRSGANVLTF

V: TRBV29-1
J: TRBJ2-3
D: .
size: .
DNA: TGCAGCGTTGAAGGAGCTTCCAGCACAGATACGCAGTATTTT
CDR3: CSVEGASSTDTQYF

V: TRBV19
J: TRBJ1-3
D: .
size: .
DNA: TGTGCCAGTAGTATCGGGCACTCCCAAAACACCATATATTTT
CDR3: CASSIGHSQNTIYF

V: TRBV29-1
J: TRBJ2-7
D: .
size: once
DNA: TGCAGCGTTGAGAGGGCCTACGAGCAGTACTTC
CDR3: CSVERAYEQYF